This T cell receptor beta chain was sequenced during a study of blood T cell repertoires in COVID-19 (dated by TCRdb to about 2020). The study in broad terms: Samples covering the acute and convalescent phases of COVID-19 were provided by collaborators in the United States, Italy and Spain. The dataset comprised deeply sampled blood TCRbeta repertoires from subjects exposed to, actively infected with, or recovered from COVID-19. A freely available public database, intended as a resource for researchers studying the immune response to SARS-CoV-2, is where the repertoires were released. Sample metadata almost always included a de-identified subject ID, COVID-19 status, age in years and sex. The prospective study material was composed of cDNA or gDNA derived from T cells, B-cell-depleted T cells, or PBMCs. Where HLA class I and class II types were available, the types were taken from metadata supplied by the sample provider, not from assay-based typing. The samples were drawn from the first 160 participants of the ongoing ImmuneRACE study and from under 1,500 subjects provided by 6 global collaborators. Study-wide findings and limitations: The amount of clinical and demographic metadata varied by source and participant and was provided uncurated.

The collaborating institutions used their own protocols to collect whole blood in K2EDTA tubes. For TCRbeta analysis, collaborators shipped samples as frozen whole blood, isolated PBMCs, or DNA extracted from either of those sample types. Via the germline V gene (reference sequence), CDR1 is MNHNY and CDR2 SVGAGI. The CDR3 contains 16 residues, cysteine and phenylalanine counted. Only CDR3 DNA remains: 48 bases, in frame from the first base. Trimming accounts for 6 bases at V and 7 bases at J, while the number of junction bases matched to no gene is 14. TCRbeta CDR3 regions were amplified from genomic DNA using the immunoSEQ Assay, a bias-controlled multiplex PCR. In the original analysis: Nucleated cell counts per sample were estimated from amplification of reference gene primers within the assay. To quantify the absolute abundance of each unique TCRbeta CDR3 rearrangement, sequence reads were collapsed and filtered. For each sample, productive Simpson clonality was calculated as the square root of Simpson's diversity index over productive rearrangements. Drawn from immuneACCESS, this table holds only the in-frame rearrangements with V and J called that TCRdb kept. Clones are partly lost; checked studies trace under half to an unresolved V gene and leave the rest unexplained. V and J calls and clone size are those listed in that table; D and trimming were worked out from the DNA. Within this sample are about 160,000 clones, with under 85% of them counted one time only. The ten largest clones represent around 2.8% of the sample.

This clone was found once. Its antigen has not been determined. Base qualities are not recorded, but no much larger clone differs from it by a single base. Sequenced input: peripheral blood. The clonotype was recovered from a man in his 70s with acute or convalescent COVID-19. The chain was built from TRBV6-6 and TRBJ1-5; 8 junctional bases match TRBD1. The DNA sequence reads TGTGCCAGCAGCAAAGAGGACAGGGAAACGGTGCAGCCCCAGCATTTT. It specifies CASSKEDRETVQPQHF.